One sample yielded the 28 T cell receptor beta chains listed below, sequenced in a study of T cells in Graves' hyperthyroidism and ophthalmopathy. Amplified regions were TCR beta CDR3 sequences from RNA transcripts. The HTBI primer set drove a first-round RT-PCR of the TCR CDR3. TCRdb re-derived calls from the multiplex PCR reads in MiXCR, one entry per CDR3 protein. The repertoire includes 500,000 to 600,000 distinct CDR3 sequences, 15% to 20% of them detected once, and approximately 50% sits in the top ten. Sequences were obtained from blood. These receptors all stem from a man aged 35-49 years with Graves' ophthalmopathy.

The chain uses TRBV6-4 and TRBJ1-1, with TRBD1 matching over 8 bases. There are 14 residues in the CDR3. V shed 2 bases and J 4 bases; nucleotides not matched to a gene: 3. From germline, CDR1 is MRHNA and CDR2 SNTAGT. CDR3 loop: CASSDTDRGTEAFF. For the CDR3, the DNA is TGTGCCAGCAGTGACACCGACAGGGGCACTGAAGCTTTCTTT.

This clonotype has more than one count but fewer than ten. CDR3 loop: CASSLLNNNEQFF. CDR3 DNA sequence: TGTGCCAGCAGTTTATTGAATAACAATGAGCAGTTCTTC. The genes are TRBV27 and TRBJ2-1; D not resolved. Germline V gene sequence: CDR1 MNHEY, CDR2 SMNVEV (reference sequence). The CDR3 sequence is 13 residues long. V was cut by 1 base and J by 5 bases, with 6 bases left in between.

This clonotype has at least ten counts. The chain joins TRBV5-1 to TRBJ1-3; D gene ambiguous. CDR1 SGHRS and CDR2 YFSETQ come from the germline V gene. Trimming removed 5 bases from V and 0 bases from J, with 12 bases in between. The CDR3 contains 15 residues. The CDR3 sequence: CASSEGSPSGNTIYF. The CDR3 region has the DNA TGCGCCAGCAGTGAAGGTTCCCCCTCTGGAAACACCATATATTTT.

This clonotype has just a few counts. The chain links TRBV7-2 to TRBJ2-5, with 13 nucleotides matching TRBD2. Trimming at V came to 5 bases and at J to 1 base, leaving 4 bases not matched to a gene. The CDR3 spans 16 residues. CDR1 SGHTA and CDR2 FQGNSA come from the germline V gene. The DNA of the CDR3 is TGTGCCAGCAGCACGACTAGCGGGGGGTTCCAAGAGACCCAGTACTTC. Translation: CASSTTSGGFQETQYF.

With regard to this clonotype: A clone one base away is much larger, so this may be a read error. This chain joins TRBV28 and TRBJ2-1; D not certain. This CDR3 has 12 residues. CDR1 is MDHEN and CDR2 is SYDVKM in the germline V gene. The chain's CDR3 is CASSTLVGERFF. As DNA, the CDR3 is TGTGCCAGTAGTACTCTAGTGGGTGAGCGGTTCTTC. Full variable domain (rest looked up from reference TRBV28 and TRBJ2-1): DVKVTQSSRYLVKRTGEKVFLECVQDMDHENMFWYRQDPGLGLRLIYFSYDVKMKEKGDIPEGYSVSREKKERFSLILESASTNQTSMYLCASSTLVGERFFGPGTRLTVL.

Here the CDR3 reads CASSLGTGRYDEQYF. In nucleotides, the CDR3 is TGTGCCAGCAGCTTGGGTACGGGACGGTATGACGAGCAGTACTTC. This chain links TRBV5-6 with TRBJ2-7; TRBD1 or TRBD2 may be the D gene (5 bases each). Germline CDR1 is SGHDT and CDR2 is YYEEEE. Trimming took 0 bases from V and 5 from J, leaving 15 bases between them. The length of the CDR3 is 15 residues.

This clonotype was seen at least ten times. This chain connects TRBV7-2 to TRBJ2-1, with D possibly TRBD2 on 6 matching bases. Germline values: CDR1 SGHTA, CDR2 FQGNSA. Trimming removed 5 bases at V and 8 bases at J, with 19 bases between. The CDR3 is made up of 15 amino acids. The CDR3 DNA sequence: TGTGCCAGCAGCCCCCTGGGACTGTCAGGTGATGAGCAGTTCTTC. It codes for CASSPLGLSGDEQFF.

This clonotype was observed a handful of times. This chain connects TRBV19 to TRBJ2-3, with 10 nucleotides matching TRBD2. The CDR3 runs 15 residues. Germline CDR1 reads LNHDA; CDR2 reads SQIVND (reference sequence). J was trimmed by 2 bases and V by 8 bases; bases with no gene match: 7. The DNA of the CDR3 is TGTGCCAGTCGGGGACTAGCGCTTCTCACAGATACGCAGTATTTT. This translates into CASRGLALLTDTQYF.

This clonotype was counted a few times. This chain uses TRBV7-9 with TRBJ2-7; the D is unclear. The CDR3 consists of 15 residues. Germline values: CDR1 SEHNR, CDR2 FQNEAQ (reference sequence). Trimming cost V 7 bases and J 0 bases, with 16 bases left between them. Written as DNA, the CDR3 is TGTGCCAGCACCCGAGAGGCCCAGAGCTCCTACGAGCAGTACTTC. This gives the protein CASTREAQSSYEQYF.

This clonotype was counted at least ten times. The rearrangement links TRBV20-1 to TRBJ1-5, with D tentatively TRBD1 (5 bases). The V and J ends lost 3 bases and 1 base respectively, with 19 bases between them. The CDR3 has 17 amino acids. From germline, CDR1 is DFQATT and CDR2 SNEGSKA (reference sequence). Here the CDR3 DNA reads TGCAGTGCTAGCCTGGGTCAGCCAAGACAGAGCAATCAGCCCCAGCATTTT. Amino acids: CSASLGQPRQSNQPQHF.

This chain connects TRBV18 to TRBJ2-3, with 11 positions matching TRBD2. The CDR3 runs to 14 residues. The ends lost 3 bases at V and 4 bases at J; junction bases unmatched: 0. Germline V lookup: CDR1 KGHSH, CDR2 LQKENI. The CDR3 reads CASSPSGRADTQYF. CDR3 in DNA: TGTGCCAGCTCACCTAGCGGGAGGGCAGATACGCAGTATTTT.

This clonotype was detected ten times or more. The V gene is TRBV7-3, the J gene TRBJ2-3; unclear D gene. The length of the CDR3 is 14 residues. Trimming left V 1 base short and J 2 bases short, with 7 bases between. Germline values: CDR1 SGHTA, CDR2 FQGTGA. CDR3 residues: CASSLSSITDTQYF. Here the CDR3 DNA reads TGTGCCAGCAGCTTAAGCTCGATCACAGATACGCAGTATTTT.

This clonotype was recorded a few times. J is TRBJ1-6 and V is TRBV6-2 or TRBV6-3, with a tentative D call TRBD1 (6 bases). The germline V gene encodes CDR1 MNHEY and CDR2 SVGEGT. The CDR3 length is 13 residues. The V end was cut by 6 bases, the J end by 10 bases, with 13 bases between. The CDR3 DNA is TGTGCCAGCAGACGGACAGTTCTATCACCCCTCCACTTT. Residues: CASRRTVLSPLHF.

In this sample, this clonotype turned up a few times. V usage is TRBV6-1 and J usage is TRBJ1-3; D is unclear. CDR3 length: 13 residues. Trimming stripped 4 bases from V and 0 bases from J, with 4 bases between. Germline-derived CDR1 and CDR2 are MNHNS and SASEGT. The DNA of the CDR3 is TGTGCCAGCAGTGGAAGCTCTGGAAACACCATATATTTT. This encodes CASSGSSGNTIYF.

This clonotype was seen ten or more times. The chain recombines TRBV7-2 with TRBJ2-5; 9 bases are shared with TRBD2. Germline-derived CDR1 and CDR2 are SGHTA and FQGNSA. The CDR3 consists of 16 residues. V was pared by 5 bases and J by 4 bases, with 11 bases of the junction left unmatched. This chain's CDR3 is CASSPQLSGRAETQYF. The CDR3 nucleotides are TGTGCCAGCAGCCCCCAACTTAGCGGGAGAGCAGAGACCCAGTACTTC.

The CDR3 loop reads CASSFSGIYRGYTF. CDR3 sequence (DNA): TGTGCCAGCAGTTTTTCCGGGATATATCGCGGCTACACCTTC. V and J are TRBV27 and TRBJ1-2; D not certain. This CDR3 is built from 14 residues. Trimming cost V 3 bases and J 8 bases, with 16 bases left between them. CDR1 is MNHEY and CDR2 is SMNVEV in the germline V gene (reference sequence).

This chain joins TRBV12-3 or TRBV12-4 and TRBJ2-5; 15 bases align to TRBD2. The CDR3 has 18 residues. V shed 6 bases, J shed 4 bases, and the junction held 12 bases outside the gene matches. The CDR3 loop reads CASRNGLAGGGASETQYF. CDR3 DNA sequence: TGTGCCAGCAGAAATGGACTAGCGGGGGGGGGGGCATCAGAGACCCAGTACTTC.

This clonotype was recorded many times. This chain links TRBV19 with TRBJ2-1; 12 bases agree with TRBD1. The CDR3 covers 16 residues. The junction had 8 bases not matched to a gene; V was cut back by 3 bases and J by 8 bases. Per the germline V gene, CDR1 is LNHDA and CDR2 is SQIVND (reference sequence). CDR3 protein: CASSIAGTGGLDEQFF. The CDR3, as DNA: TGTGCCAGTAGTATCGCCGGGACAGGGGGCTTAGATGAGCAGTTCTTC. The full variable domain, completed using reference TRBV19 and TRBJ2-1, is DGGITQSPKYLFRKEGQNVTLSCEQNLNHDAMYWYRQDPGQGLRLIYYSQIVNDFQKGDIAEGYSVSREKKESFPLTVTSAQKNPTAFYLCASSIAGTGGLDEQFFGPGTRLTVL.

This clonotype turned up a few times. The CDR3 sequence: CASRHRDGNEKLFF. The CDR3 DNA reads as TGTGCCAGCAGACACAGGGACGGGAATGAAAAACTGTTTTTT. This sequence joins TRBV12-3 or TRBV12-4 and TRBJ1-4, with D perhaps matching TRBD1 (6 bases). The CDR3 sequence is 14 residues long. The V end was cut by 6 bases, the J end by 5 bases, with 13 bases between.

This clonotype was detected only a few times. This chain connects TRBV7-9 to TRBJ2-1; D is unclear. The CDR3 spans 11 residues. V was trimmed by 5 bases and J by 8 bases, leaving 7 bases between them. CDR1 SEHNR and CDR2 FQNEAQ come from the germline V gene (reference sequence). Here the CDR3 reads CASSLPHEQFF. The CDR3 bases are TGTGCCAGCAGCCTCCCCCATGAGCAGTTCTTC.

The CDR3 loop is CASSLPSGGQNTGELFF. The CDR3 coding sequence is TGTGCCAGCAGCCTGCCTAGCGGGGGCCAGAACACCGGGGAGCTGTTTTTT. The gene calls are TRBV7-6 and TRBJ2-2, with TRBD2 matching 10 bases. CDR1 is SGHVS and CDR2 is FNYEAQ in the germline V gene. The CDR3 contains 17 residues. Losses at the gene ends were 5 bases for V and 1 base for J; bases not matched to a gene: 7.

The chain joins TRBV29-1 to TRBJ2-2, with D possibly matching TRBD2 (5 bases). Deletions cut 5 bases from V and 7 bases from J, with 14 bases between. The CDR3 contains 13 residues. In germline, CDR1 is SQVTM, CDR2 ANQGSEA. CDR3 in DNA: TGCAGCGTTTCCCGGGTAGAGGGCGGGGAGCTGTTTTTT. Encoded protein: CSVSRVEGGELFF.

The V and J genes are TRBV2 and TRBJ2-5; D gene uncertain. Germline assignment: CDR1 SNHLY and CDR2 FYNNEI. This CDR3 is built from 15 residues. V was trimmed by 5 bases and J by 2 bases, leaving 15 bases between them. The CDR3 sequence is CASSPRQVLQETQYF. The CDR3 bases are TGTGCCAGCAGTCCGCGACAAGTCTTGCAAGAGACCCAGTACTTC.

The chain uses TRBV24-1 and TRBJ2-1, with 14 bases aligning to TRBD2. This CDR3 is 20 amino acids long. V gave up 0 bases and J gave up 0 bases; unmatched junction bases: 6. Germline CDR1 and CDR2: KGHDR and SFDVKD. CDR3 amino acids: CATSDLGLAGGKSSYNEQFF. CDR3 sequence (DNA): TGTGCCACCAGTGATTTGGGACTAGCGGGAGGCAAAAGCTCCTACAATGAGCAGTTCTTC.

Many counts were recorded for this clonotype. This chain connects TRBV2 to TRBJ1-2; D call uncertain. CDR3 length equals 13 residues. Between the trimmed V and J ends, which lost 9 bases and 4 bases, there was a span of 15 bases. Germline V gives CDR1 SNHLY, CDR2 FYNNEI. The CDR3 DNA is TGTGCCAGTCGAGATGAGGTCGGCTATGGCTACACCTTC. Protein product: CASRDEVGYGYTF.

V is TRBV13 and J is TRBJ1-3; D not certain. V gave up 0 bases and J gave up 0 bases, with 15 bases separating them. Germline assignment: CDR1 PRHDT and CDR2 FYEKMQ (reference sequence). This CDR3 spans 18 amino acids. The CDR3 nucleotides read TGTGCCAGCAGCTTAGGCCTAAGAGTTACAGCCTCTGGAAACACCATATATTTT. The encoded protein is CASSLGLRVTASGNTIYF.

The rearrangement links TRBV18 to TRBJ1-4, with D unclear. CDR3 length: 14 amino acids. Germline assignment: CDR1 KGHSH and CDR2 LQKENI. V lost 1 base to trimming and J lost 8 bases, with 11 bases between them. The CDR3 DNA reads TGTGCCAGCTCACCACAGGGATTGGGGGAAAAACTGTTTTTT. Its protein is CASSPQGLGEKLFF.

This clonotype was recorded many times. The chain has TRBV6-1 and TRBJ1-1; 7 bases are a match to TRBD1. V lost 3 bases to trimming and J lost 0 bases; unmatched junction nucleotides: 4. The CDR3 loop spans 15 amino acids. Germline-derived CDR1 and CDR2 are MNHNS and SASEGT. The CDR3 sequence: CASSEMDRLNTEAFF. CDR3 nucleotide sequence: TGTGCCAGCAGTGAGATGGACAGGTTGAACACTGAAGCTTTCTTT.